This T cell receptor (beta chain) was captured in a study of a mutant IDH1 vaccine in newly diagnosed glioma. About the research overall: Treatment recipients were approximately 62% male and about 40% female, and their mean age was roughly 44 years.

TCRdb keeps only in-frame clones here, not all; method: immunoSEQ multiplex PCR. This sample has about 98,000 clones, with roughly 90% found just once. General study points: Vaccine-induced immune responses were detected in approximately 92% of patients.

Points on this clone: As yet, its antigen is unknown.

Time point specified: baseline, week 1 (first vaccination visit). Indicated treatment: pre-vaccination baseline after standard-of-care therapy. Every donor had a new WHO grade 3 or 4 astrocytoma that was IDH1-mutant, with loss of nuclear ATRX. This TCR was sampled from a woman in her fifties or sixties with glioma. The source was PBMCs, collected from a glioma patient treated with radiotherapy, temozolomide or both.

CDR3 residues: CASSISHPNTEAFF. CDR3 nucleotide sequence: TGTGCCAGTAGTATCTCGCACCCGAACACTGAAGCTTTCTTT. The chain couples TRBV19 to TRBJ1-1, with D hard to call. Germline CDR1 LNHDA, CDR2 SQIVND (reference sequence). Between the trimmed V and J ends, which lost 3 bases and 1 base, there was a span of 9 bases. The CDR3 extends over 14 amino acids.